These 7 T cell receptor beta chains came from one sample sequenced in a study of blood T cell repertoires in COVID-19. Sequencing was performed with immunoSEQ multiplex PCR; in TCRdb, only in-frame clones are kept and a portion is missing. There are 250,000 to 300,000 clones in the sample; more than 70% occur only once, and 3.1% lies in the top ten. The sample was peripheral blood. The receptors come from a woman aged 18-30 years with acute or convalescent COVID-19.

This clone was picked up one time. The CDR3 region has the DNA TGTGCCAGCAGCTTAGGGGAATACCGGGAGGGCAGAGATACGCAGTATTTT. It codes for CASSLGEYREGRDTQYF. V gene TRBV7-3 combines with J gene TRBJ2-3; 8 bases agree with TRBD2. Germline V gene lookup returns CDR1 SGHTA and CDR2 FQGTGA. With 2 bases clipped from V and 5 bases from J, the junction kept 12 bases outside the gene matches. This CDR3 has 17 amino acids.

This sequence joins TRBV7-8 and TRBJ2-7, with TRBD1 matching over 7 bases. With 8 bases clipped from V and 3 bases from J, the junction kept 7 bases outside the gene matches. Germline values: CDR1 SGHVS, CDR2 FQNEAQ. The CDR3 length is 13 residues. The CDR3 reads CASEDRKDYEQYF. In DNA, the CDR3 is TGTGCCAGCGAGGACAGGAAAGACTACGAGCAGTACTTC.

The V gene is TRBV7-2, the J gene TRBJ1-4, with TRBD1 matching over 8 bases. Germline CDR1 SGHTA, CDR2 FQGNSA. The junction had 8 bases not matched to a gene; V was cut back by 3 bases and J by 8 bases. CDR3 size: 15 residues. The CDR3 spells CASSFGQGGWEKLFF. The CDR3 DNA sequence: TGTGCCAGCAGCTTTGGACAGGGTGGATGGGAAAAACTGTTTTTT.

The V gene is TRBV14, the J gene TRBJ2-7, with TRBD1 as a possible D gene (7 bases). Looked up from germline, CDR1 is SGHDN and CDR2 is FVKESK. This CDR3 has 15 residues. The V end was cut by 5 bases, the J end by 1 base, with 15 bases between. This chain's CDR3 is CASSKRAGGSYEQYF. Written as DNA, the CDR3 is TGTGCCAGCAGCAAAAGGGCAGGGGGGTCCTACGAGCAGTACTTC.

With regard to this clone: A much larger clone lies a single base off, so this may be a read error. This chain uses TRBV5-6 with TRBJ1-1, with a weak D call TRBD1 (5 bases). Trimming stripped 2 bases from V and 1 base from J, with 6 bases between. The CDR3 has 13 residues. Germline CDR1 SGHDT, CDR2 YYEEEE. The CDR3 is CASSFDRNTEAFF. CDR3 sequence (DNA): TGTGCCAGCAGCTTCGACAGGAACACTGAAGCTTTCTTT.

The V gene is TRBV6-6, the J gene TRBJ1-5, with TRBD1 as a possible D gene (5 bases). V dropped 6 bases and J dropped 7 bases, with 13 bases sitting between them. This CDR3 contains 13 residues. The germline CDR1 and CDR2 sequences are MNHNY and SVGAGI (reference sequence). The CDR3 sequence: CASSPGPWQPQHF. CDR3 nucleotides: TGTGCCAGCAGCCCAGGGCCTTGGCAGCCCCAGCATTTT.

This sequence joins TRBV5-8 and TRBJ1-2; possibly TRBD1 for D (5 bases). Germline V gene sequence: CDR1 SGHTS, CDR2 YDEGEE. There are 15 residues in the CDR3. Trimming removed 4 bases at V and 2 bases at J, with 15 bases between. This chain's CDR3 is CASSPRDGGNYGYTF. CDR3 nucleotides: TGTGCCAGCAGCCCGCGGGACGGAGGAAACTATGGCTACACCTTC.